Listed below are T cell receptor beta chains from one sample, sequenced in a study of human T cells and chemical hapten exposure. TCRdb fed the RACE reads into MiXCR, producing one record per CDR3 protein. The sample carries some 45,000 distinct CDR3 sequences, 3.5% to 4.5% recorded once. What was sequenced was whole blood. The receptors stem from a human donor in good health. Some clones in this sample may be carry-over from other donors' samples. CDR3s include the opening cysteine and the closing phenylalanine or tryptophan.

v_call	j_call	cdr3_aa
TRBV28	TRBJ2-7	CASSFSDYEQYF
TRBV6-5	TRBJ1-5	CASSYLGQPQHF
TRBV19	TRBJ2-7	CASSIQDFTEQYF
TRBV12-3/TRBV12-4	TRBJ1-1	CASNPGRTEAFF
TRBV10-3	TRBJ1-5	CAISEGVMGQPQHF
TRBV7-8	TRBJ2-1	CASSPPRLNLYNEQFF
TRBV11-2	TRBJ2-7	CASSLGGLAGVTYEQYF
TRBV10-3	TRBJ2-1	CAISVAGGNYNEQFF
TRBV11-2	TRBJ2-3	CASSGAADTQYF
TRBV6-2/TRBV6-3	TRBJ1-1	CASSDRKTPWTEAFF
TRBV7-9	TRBJ2-1	CASSFGNEQFF
TRBV29-1	TRBJ1-2	CSVRPAENYGYTF
TRBV7-8	TRBJ2-7	CASSLGRKVAGAYEQYF
TRBV10-3	TRBJ1-1	CATIRQVNTEAFF
TRBV4-1	TRBJ2-1	CASSQSPGYNEQFF
TRBV5-1	TRBJ2-3	CASSLEGGAGGPTDTQYF
TRBV7-2	TRBJ2-1	CASSQGLAGGLDEQFF
TRBV28	TRBJ1-2	CASRPTGDYGYTF
TRBV12-3/TRBV12-4	TRBJ2-1	CASSPQGHEQFF
TRBV12-3/TRBV12-4	TRBJ1-3	CASSYGAGGCGNTIYF
TRBV15	TRBJ1-1	CATNRGPHTEAFF
TRBV27	TRBJ1-5	CASSFTGVRGNQPQHF
TRBV7-2	TRBJ2-7	CASSLGGSSGYEQYF